This T cell receptor beta chain was captured by sequencing in a study of cytomegalovirus exposure and HLA in healthy donors. Trimming took off 4 bases at V and 3 bases at J, with 9 bases between the two ends. The CDR3 runs 14 residues. The germline V gene encodes CDR1 LNHDA and CDR2 SQIVND (reference sequence). The protocol was immunoSEQ multiplex PCR, while the TCRdb copy is restricted to in-frame clones and leaves out a portion. The sample contains around 150,000 clones, approximately 87% of which appear only once. This receptor was identified in a woman aged 25 to 39 in good health and CMV-seronegative. The V gene is TRBV19, the J gene TRBJ1-4, with D maybe TRBD1 (5 bases). The material sequenced was PBMCs. In DNA form, the CDR3 reads TGTGCCAGTAGTAGCGGGGGAGCTAATGAAAAACTGTTTTTT. Protein sequence: CASSSGGANEKLFF.